This TCR beta chain was observed in a study of T cell repertoires in cytomegalovirus infection. The wider study: Shared public TCR beta signatures pointed to both CMV infection and a matching HLA type.

CDR3 length: 12 amino acids. V was pared by 8 bases and J by 4 bases, with 14 bases between. Germline-derived CDR1 and CDR2 are SQVTM and ANQGSEA. The sample holds a few counts of this clonotype. Its matching antigen is unknown. TCRdb re-derived calls from the reads in MiXCR, one entry per CDR3 protein. The sample yields about 24,000 distinct CDR3 sequences, 22% seen once. The study, taken as a whole, reports: There were HLA-C-restricted CMV-specific TCR beta clonotypes dominating the ex vivo response. The cumulative frequency of public TCR beta families identified carriers of CMV plus the relevant HLA.

J is TRBJ2-5 and V is TRBV29-1; D ambiguous. Material: CD8+ T cells from cultured PBMCs, obtained from culture after CMV antigen stimulation. This sequence was found in a human donor in good health (CMV status not recorded). Some clones in this sample may be carry-over from other donors' samples. The CDR3 DNA reads TGCAGCATCGGGTCGGACGGAGAGACCCAGTACTTC. Translation gives CSIGSDGETQYF.